This TCR beta chain was obtained from a study of OX40 agonist ivuxolimab in advanced cancers. For the study at large: Cancers in dose escalation were hepatocellular, melanoma, renal cell and head and neck. Partial responses were achieved by three patients, of whom one had hepatocellular carcinoma and two had cutaneous melanoma. Mean age around 60 years, range roughly 23 to 79; roughly 82% male.

The germline V gene has CDR1 LNHDA and CDR2 SQIVND (reference sequence). V was clipped by 9 bases and J by 5 bases; unmatched bases: 4. There are 13 residues in the CDR3. The table came from immunoSEQ multiplex PCR; TCRdb's copy has only in-frame clones and leaves some out. The sample holds 80,000 or so clones, more than 75% seen once. On cycle 4 day 1 and cycle 7 day 1, as well as at baseline, blood was sampled. The genes are TRBV19 and TRBJ2-2; 9 bases fit TRBD1. Here the sequenced sample was CD4+ or CD8+ T cells sorted from blood, taken in a trial of the OX40 agonist ivuxolimab. This receptor was identified in an adult with an advanced solid tumor such as melanoma, head and neck, liver or kidney cancer. The CDR3 reads CASSGTGTGELFF. The CDR3 bases are TGTGCCAGCTCCGGGACAGGGACCGGGGAGCTGTTTTTT.